Listed below are T cell receptor beta chains from one sample, sequenced in a study of T cells in Graves' hyperthyroidism and ophthalmopathy. TCRdb called the multiplex PCR reads again in MiXCR, with one record for every CDR3 protein. The table has about 580,000 distinct CDR3 sequences, around 13% seen once. The sequencing input was blood. These receptors all stem from a young woman with Graves' hyperthyroidism that later progressed to Graves' ophthalmopathy. Each CDR3 is given with its conserved first and last residue. The D gene is left open where the match is weak. Clone size appears in some rows only: once, few, many, or a class for an expanded clone.

>-|TRBV11-3|many|TRBJ2-2
TGTGCCAGCAGTGGGGGCGCGAACACCGGGGAGCTGTTTTTT
CASSGGANTGELFF
>TRBD1|TRBV28|-|TRBJ2-7
TGTGCCAGCAGTCCCCTCGGGACAGGGCCCCACGAGCAGTACTTC
CASSPLGTGPHEQYF
>-|TRBV5-8|-|TRBJ2-1
TGTGCCAGCAGCTTGGTTCAGGTCCACAATGAGCAGTTCTTC
CASSLVQVHNEQFF
>-|TRBV2|-|TRBJ1-1
TGTGCCAGCAGTGGAGTTATGAACACTGAAGCTTTCTTT
CASSGVMNTEAFF
>TRBD1|TRBV4-1|-|TRBJ1-4
TGCGCCAGCAGCCCCGGACAGGGAGGAACTAATGAAAAACTGTTTTTT
CASSPGQGGTNEKLFF
>-|TRBV20-1|many|TRBJ1-3
TGCAGTGCTAGAGCTGGAGGGAATGGAAACACCATATATTTT
CSARAGGNGNTIYF
>TRBD2|TRBV19|few|TRBJ2-4
TGTGCCAGTAGTCCAACCGGGGGGGGGAACATTCAGTACTTC
CASSPTGGGNIQYF
>TRBD1|TRBV10-3|many|TRBJ1-1
TGTGCCATCAGCCCACAGGGGGCAACTGAAGCTTTCTTT
CAISPQGATEAFF
>-|TRBV3-1|many|TRBJ1-2
TGTGCCAGCAGCCAAGATCTACAGGTTCGGGGCTATGGCTACACCTTC
CASSQDLQVRGYGYTF
>-|TRBV11-3|few|TRBJ2-7
TGTGCCAGCAGCTTGGAGCTAATTTCCTACGAGCAGTACTTC
CASSLELISYEQYF
>TRBD1|TRBV5-1|-|TRBJ1-3
TGCGCCAGCAGCTCCGGACAGGCTATTTCTGGAAACACCATATATTTT
CASSSGQAISGNTIYF
>-|TRBV27|many|TRBJ1-4
TGTGCCAGCAGTTTATTGGGGGCAGGAGTGACTAATGAAAAACTGTTTTTT
CASSLLGAGVTNEKLFF
>-|TRBV13|many|TRBJ1-5
TGTGCCAGCAGCCTCCGACAGATCAATCAGCCCCAGCATTTT
CASSLRQINQPQHF
>TRBD1|TRBV27|many|TRBJ1-1
TGTGCCAGCAGTAGACAGGGGAGGAACACTGAAGCTTTCTTT
CASSRQGRNTEAFF
>TRBD1|TRBV7-9|many|TRBJ1-1
TGTGCCAGCACCCAGGGGGCAAACACTGAAGCTTTCTTT
CASTQGANTEAFF
>-|TRBV5-5|-|TRBJ2-5
TGTGCCAGCAGCTTGGGACACGTGGAGACCCAGTACTTC
CASSLGHVETQYF
>TRBD2|TRBV10-3|few|TRBJ2-1
TGTGCCACCAGTGAGTCTTCTGGGGGGGTTGAAAATGAGCAGTTCTTC
CATSESSGGVENEQFF
>-|TRBV6-1|many|TRBJ2-5
TGTGCCAGCAGGGATTTTGAGACCCAGTACTTC
CASRDFETQYF
>-|TRBV7-9|many|TRBJ2-7
TGTGCCAGCAGCTCCCCGATGGTACACTACGAGCAGTACTTC
CASSSPMVHYEQYF
>-|TRBV20-1|many|TRBJ2-3
TGCAGTGCTAGATTGAGCGGAGCAGATACGCAGTATTTT
CSARLSGADTQYF
>-|TRBV28|many|TRBJ1-3
TGTGCCAGCAGTTCTGGAACGGATGGAAACACCATATATTTT
CASSSGTDGNTIYF
>-|TRBV10-3|many|TRBJ1-2
TGTGCCATCAGTGAGACCCCAGTAGGGCTTCAAATAGCGTATGGCTACACCTTC
CAISETPVGLQIAYGYTF
>TRBD2|TRBV30|many|TRBJ2-1
TGTGCCTGGAGTACACCTAGCGGGGCAAAGTTCTTC
CAWSTPSGAKFF
>-|TRBV2|many|TRBJ2-1
TGTGCCAGCGGAACGAAGGATGAGCAGTTCTTC
CASGTKDEQFF